This entry is about one TCR beta chain. Its antigen is unidentified. Combining a sample-barcoded 5' primer with a J-beta primer mix, a second PCR ran for roughly 6 to 12 cycles. TCRdb fed the 5' RACE reads into MiXCR, producing one record per CDR3 protein. The sample records about 930,000 distinct CDR3 sequences, 29% being singletons. This record comes from a study of blood T cells in healthy people across ages. The study, taken as a whole, reports: The percentage of naive T cells correlated strongly with TCR beta diversity.

V dropped 7 bases and J dropped 5 bases, with 11 bases sitting between them. The CDR3 loop spans 11 amino acids. CDR1 and CDR2 (germline): SQVTM, ANQGSEA. These data are also associated with another study on T cells of mothers and their children.

V usage is TRBV29-1 and J usage is TRBJ1-1; weak D call: TRBD1 (5 bases). This sequence was found in a woman between 40 and 50 years old in good health. The sample taken for sequencing was blood. This CDR3 is CSGGRETEAFF. As DNA, the CDR3 is TGCAGCGGGGGCCGGGAGACTGAAGCTTTCTTT.